The T cell receptor beta chain under discussion was sequenced for a study of CD4+ T cells in melanoma. Study-level results: Neoantigen-specific CD4+ T cells in melanoma reportedly had diverse differentiation states. A reported correlation linked neoantigen-specific CD4+ T cells to CD8+, macrophage and B cell function.

Method: immunoSEQ multiplex PCR; TCRdb's copy keeps in-frame clones and lacks some. The sample includes 4,500 to 5,000 clones, 62% of them seen just once. V shed 4 bases and J shed 5 bases, with 9 bases lying between them. This CDR3 region has 12 residues. Germline loops: CDR1 SQVTM, CDR2 ANQGSEA. With regard to this clone: Its antigen is not identified.

Material: cells from a culture (not recorded whether cultured in vitro). This sequence was found in a human donor with melanoma. The genes are TRBV29-1 and TRBJ2-1, with D uncertain. The DNA of the CDR3 is TGCAGCGTTGCACCTTTAAACAATGAGCAGTTCTTC. Amino acid sequence: CSVAPLNNEQFF.